The present TCR beta chain was sequenced within a study of identical twins. The CDR3 has 15 residues. Germline CDR1 is LNHDA and CDR2 is SQIVND (reference sequence). V was cut by 11 bases and J by 4 bases, with 18 bases left in between. Template switching created a universal primer site, and the cDNA included unique molecular identifiers. TCRdb reprocessed the 5' RACE reads via MiXCR and lists one record per CDR3 protein. The sample holds around 570,000 distinct CDR3 sequences, more than 9% seen once. Study conclusions and caveats: When twins shared out-of-frame alpha sequences, those sequences had excess low generation probability. Conclusions rested on cross-sectional statistics rather than following the same donors. Zero-insertion analyses might be partly confounded by invariant T cells like MAIT and iNKT.

This clonotype was recorded a few times. The antigen is not known. The data also belong to a second study, concerning yellow fever vaccine responses in identical twins.

This chain links TRBV19 with TRBJ2-6, with D possibly being TRBD2 (6 bases). The TCR sequence derives from a woman aged 18-29 years in good health. The specimen sequenced was PBMCs. The CDR3: CASGVKGSGANVLTF. In nucleotides, the CDR3 is TGTGCCTCGGGGGTAAAGGGTTCCGGGGCCAACGTCCTGACTTTC. The complete variable domain, with remaining parts taken from reference TRBV19 and TRBJ2-6, reads DGGITQSPKYLFRKEGQNVTLSCEQNLNHDAMYWYRQDPGQGLRLIYYSQIVNDFQKGDIAEGYSVSREKKESFPLTVTSAQKNPTAFYLCASGVKGSGANVLTFGAGSRLTVL.